Below, one T cell receptor (beta chain) is given with its context. Its antigen remains unknown. Libraries were prepared by immunoSEQ multiplex PCR; TCRdb keeps only in-frame clonotypes and omits some of them. The top ten clones hold roughly 0.49% of a sample with around 180,000 clones, 80% to 90% of them seen once. This sample stems from a study of T cell responses to AZD1222 COVID-19 vaccine. Study conclusions and caveats: Spike-specific TCRs gained breadth and depth after people received two AZD1222 doses. Repertoires were collected only later (after the peak T cell response had occurred). Seropositivity was recorded at baseline in only a handful of AZD1222 recipients.

The ends were cut back, 2 bases at V and 0 bases at J, with 13 bases in the middle. The CDR3 runs to 16 residues. Germline V CDR1 and CDR2: MNHEY, SMNVEV (reference sequence). The chain recombines TRBV27 with TRBJ1-1; D not resolved. The sequencing used peripheral blood, collected on day 0 of AZD1222 vaccination. This receptor was taken from an adult in good health. For the CDR3, the DNA is TGTGCCAGCAGTTTAGCGGTTGGGGATCTGAACACTGAAGCTTTCTTT. Translating it yields CASSLAVGDLNTEAFF.